This T cell receptor beta chain was sequenced for a study of T cell clones after liver transplantation. Findings and caveats of the study: Low donor cell numbers restricted donor-reactive repertoire measurement in two subjects.

Some clones are missing from TCRdb's copy, which holds only in-frame ones; the method was immunoSEQ multiplex PCR. Of 55,000 to 70,000 clones listed, roughly 92% are singletons. There are 15 residues in the CDR3. CDR1 and CDR2 (germline): MNHEY, SMNVEV (reference sequence). V shed 8 bases and J 0 bases; nucleotides not matched to a gene: 8. On this clone: Antigen specificity is unknown.

This chain uses TRBV27 with TRBJ2-3; 7 bases align to TRBD1. The source of this sequence is a human patient who received a liver transplant. Certain T cells may be donor cells from the graft. This sample comprised CD4+ T cells from blood, obtained approximately 25 months after liver transplant. The CDR3 here is CASGGQAASTDTQYF. CDR3 in DNA: TGTGCCAGCGGTGGACAGGCAGCTAGCACAGATACGCAGTATTTT.